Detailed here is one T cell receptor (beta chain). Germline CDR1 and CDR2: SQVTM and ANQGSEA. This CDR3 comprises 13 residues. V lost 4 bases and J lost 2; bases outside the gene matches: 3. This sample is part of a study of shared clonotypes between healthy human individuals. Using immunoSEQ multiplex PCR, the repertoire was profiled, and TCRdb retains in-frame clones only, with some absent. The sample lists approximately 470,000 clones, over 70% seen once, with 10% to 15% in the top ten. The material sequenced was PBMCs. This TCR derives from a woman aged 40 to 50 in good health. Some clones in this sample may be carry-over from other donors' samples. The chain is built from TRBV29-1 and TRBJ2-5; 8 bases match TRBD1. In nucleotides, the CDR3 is TGCAGCGTTGCGACAGGGGTTCAAGAGACCCAGTACTTC. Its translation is CSVATGVQETQYF. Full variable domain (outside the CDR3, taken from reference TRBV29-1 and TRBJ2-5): SAVISQKPSRDICQRGTSLTIQCQVDSQVTMMFWYRQQPGQSLTLIATANQGSEATYESGFVIDKFPISRPNLTFSTLTVSNMSPEDSSIYLCSVATGVQETQYFGPGTRLLVL.